Below, 6 T cell receptor beta chains from the same sample are listed, as sequenced in a study of shared clonotypes between healthy human individuals. Naive CD8 cells were CD45RO-negative, positively selected for CCR7, excluding terminally differentiated effector memory CD45RA+ cells. This table comes from immunoSEQ multiplex PCR, and its TCRdb copy is limited to in-frame clones, with some not included. The repertoire has about 2 million clones, about 95% of them found once; the top ten carry around 1%. The material sequenced was naive CD8+ T cells sorted from blood. These receptors originate from a man aged 18-30 years in good health.

J is TRBJ1-1 and V is TRBV7-6; 9 bases match TRBD1. This CDR3 has 16 amino acids. Germline V gives CDR1 SGHVS, CDR2 FNYEAQ. J lost 1 base, V lost 5 bases, and 8 bases had no gene match. Here the CDR3 reads CASSPHGTGPNTEAFF. The CDR3 DNA follows: TGTGCCAGCAGCCCCCACGGGACAGGGCCGAACACTGAAGCTTTCTTT.

V is TRBV7-8 and J is TRBJ2-2; D gene uncertain. V was clipped by 2 bases and J by 4 bases, with 14 bases between them. Germline CDR1 is SGHVS and CDR2 is FQNEAQ. The CDR3 spans 16 residues. The DNA for the CDR3 is TGTGCCAGCAGCTTAAGGCCAGGTGGCCCCACCGGGGAGCTGTTTTTT. This codes for CASSLRPGGPTGELFF.

This rearrangement joins TRBV4-3 to TRBJ2-7; D ambiguous. This CDR3 comprises 15 residues. Trimming removed 1 base at V and 0 bases at J, with 10 bases between. Germline CDR1 is LGHNA and CDR2 is YSLEER. The CDR3 DNA reads as TGCGCCAGCAGCCAAGGATCTGGATACTCCTACGAGCAGTACTTC. This codes for CASSQGSGYSYEQYF.

The J gene is TRBJ1-1, the V gene TRBV30, with 7 positions matching TRBD1. Germline assignment: CDR1 GTSNPN and CDR2 SVGIG (reference sequence). The CDR3 extends over 12 amino acids. Losses at the gene ends were 0 bases for V and 11 bases for J; bases not matched to a gene: 6. The CDR3 DNA is TGTGCCTGGAGTGTGGGACAGAGAAAGGCTTTCTTT. It is translated as CAWSVGQRKAFF.

The chain uses TRBV10-2 and TRBJ2-2, with no clear D. The CDR3 is 17 residues long. Trimming took off 4 bases at V and 2 bases at J, with 17 bases between the two ends. Germline V gene data show CDR1 as WSHSY and CDR2 as SAAADI. In DNA, the CDR3 is TGCGCCAGCAGTGGGTTGCACCAGAGTTTTAACACCGGGGAGCTGTTTTTT. Its translation: CASSGLHQSFNTGELFF.

Only one count was recorded for this clone. Other DNA sequences in the sample encode the same CDR3. The chain combines TRBV25-1 with TRBJ2-7; D may be TRBD1 or TRBD2 (5 bases each). With 2 bases removed from V and 3 bases from J, the gap between germline ends came to 11 bases. The CDR3 extends over 14 amino acids. The germline V gene has CDR1 MGHDK and CDR2 SYGVNS. The CDR3 loop reads CASSEVGGGYEQYF. CDR3 bases: TGTGCCAGCAGTGAAGTAGGTGGGGGCTACGAGCAGTACTTC.